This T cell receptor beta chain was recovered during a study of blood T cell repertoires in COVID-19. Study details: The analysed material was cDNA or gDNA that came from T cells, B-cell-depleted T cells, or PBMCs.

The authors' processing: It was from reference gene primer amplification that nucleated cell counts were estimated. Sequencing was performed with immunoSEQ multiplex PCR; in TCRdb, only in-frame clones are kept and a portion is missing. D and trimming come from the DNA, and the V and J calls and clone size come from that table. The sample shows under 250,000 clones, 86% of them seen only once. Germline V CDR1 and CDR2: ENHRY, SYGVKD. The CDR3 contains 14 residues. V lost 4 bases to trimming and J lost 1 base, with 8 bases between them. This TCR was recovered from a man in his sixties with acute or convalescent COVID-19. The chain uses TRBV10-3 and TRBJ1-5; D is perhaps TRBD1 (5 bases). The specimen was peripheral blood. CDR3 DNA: TGTGCCATCAGTGCCGACAGAAGCAATCAGCCCCAGCATTTT. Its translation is CAISADRSNQPQHF.